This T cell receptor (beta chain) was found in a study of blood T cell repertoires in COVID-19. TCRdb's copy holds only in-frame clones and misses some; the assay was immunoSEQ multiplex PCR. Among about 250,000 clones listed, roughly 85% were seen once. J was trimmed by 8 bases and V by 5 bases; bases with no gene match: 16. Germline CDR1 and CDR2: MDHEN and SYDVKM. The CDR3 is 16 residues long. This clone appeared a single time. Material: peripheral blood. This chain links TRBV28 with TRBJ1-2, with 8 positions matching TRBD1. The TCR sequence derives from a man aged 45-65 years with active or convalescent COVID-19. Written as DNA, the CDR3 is TGTGCCAGCAGTCCCCCCCCCGGACAGGGAGGATCCGGCTACACCTTC. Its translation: CASSPPPGQGGSGYTF.